The entry below gives a single T cell receptor (beta chain) sequence along with its context. The antigen it recognizes is unknown. Base-call qualities are not available, and no considerably larger clone is one nucleotide away. The CDR3 has 17 amino acids, counting the end cysteine and phenylalanine. Only CDR3 DNA remains: 51 bases, in frame from the first base. The V and J ends are trimmed by 0 bases and 0 bases, leaving 15 bases between them. Per the germline V gene, SGHDN is the CDR1 and FVKESK is the CDR2. In the prospective study, participants were roughly 18 to 100 years old, resided in approximately 22 geographic areas of the United States, and were enrolled through a virtual design. Cohort assignment in the prospective study relied on participant-reported clinical history from a screening survey and a study questionnaire. In the prospective study, whole blood, serum and a nasopharyngeal or oropharyngeal swab were collected from each participant by mobile phlebotomists. Additional blood draws and questionnaires over an approximately 2-month period could optionally be provided by prospective study participants. Before DNA extraction, prospective study blood samples were shipped either frozen or at room temperature.

TCRbeta CDR3 regions were amplified from genomic DNA by means of the immunoSEQ Assay, a bias-controlled multiplex PCR. Per the authors' processing: The number of nucleated cells in each sample was estimated from the amplification of reference gene primers within the assay. To quantify the absolute abundance of each unique TCRbeta CDR3 rearrangement, sequence reads were collapsed and filtered. For each sample, productive Simpson clonality was calculated by taking the square root of Simpson's diversity index across productive rearrangements. TCRdb holds this immuneACCESS table with in-frame rearrangements only. Some clones are missing; in checked studies, unresolved V genes explain under half, and the rest has no known cause. The V and J calls and the clone size are those of that table, but D and trimming were determined from the DNA. This sample holds about 250,000 clones; almost 85% were observed only once. The top ten clones comprise about 9.1% of the sample.

This record comes from a study of blood T cell repertoires in COVID-19 (dated by TCRdb to 2018 to 2020). The study in broad terms: Samples from collaborators originated in the United States, Italy and Spain and spanned both the acute and convalescent phases of COVID-19. The material from the prospective study consisted of cDNA or gDNA derived from T cells, B-cell-depleted T cells, or PBMCs. Deeply sampled blood TCRbeta repertoires from subjects exposed to, actively infected with, or recovered from COVID-19 were included in the dataset. The repertoires were released in a freely available public database meant as a resource for research on the immune response to SARS-CoV-2. Samples were obtained from the ongoing ImmuneRACE study (first 160 participants) and from some 1,200 subjects provided by 6 global collaborators. Nearly every sample came with metadata listing a de-identified subject ID, COVID-19 status, age in years and sex. Where available, HLA class I and class II types were obtained from metadata supplied by the sample provider rather than from assay-based typing. What the work shows at the level of the full study, not this receptor alone: Clinical and demographic metadata were provided uncurated, with the amount varying by source and participant.

Sequences were obtained from PBMCs or T cells enriched from blood (not recorded which). This clonotype originated in a woman aged 45-60 years with acute COVID-19. The chain couples TRBV14 to TRBJ2-7; a tentative D match to TRBD1 spans 6 bases. In nucleotide form, the sequence is TGTGCCAGCAGCCAAGAAGGTCCGGGACACAACTCCTACGAGCAGTACTTC. This encodes CASSQEGPGHNSYEQYF.